Listed below are T cell receptor beta chains from one sample, sequenced in a study of radiotherapy plus CTLA-4 blockade in lung cancer. Profiling relied on immunoSEQ multiplex PCR, and the TCRdb table lists in-frame clones only, not all of them. The data show around 40,000 clones, with approximately 68% seen just once and 8.5% to 10% held by the top ten. Sequenced material: peripheral blood, taken from a patient treated with radiotherapy plus ipilimumab. These receptors all stem from a human donor with non-small cell lung cancer who had stable disease on radiotherapy plus ipilimumab. Both conserved end residues are part of each CDR3. The order of the fields is J gene, V gene, clone size, D gene, CDR3 protein, CDR3 DNA. A D gene is named only where the DNA matches it firmly. Clone size is shown for a subset of rows, as once, few, many or a class of expanded clone.

>TRBJ2-7|TRBV6-5|once|NA
CASSYGGGHSYEQYF
TGTGCCAGCAGTTATGGCGGGGGCCATTCCTACGAGCAGTACTTC
>TRBJ2-1|TRBV18|once|NA
CASSPPTTSYNEQFF
TGTGCCAGCTCACCCCCGACGACAAGTTACAATGAGCAGTTCTTC
>TRBJ1-5|TRBV5-6|NA|NA
CASSWGLDSNQPQHF
TGTGCCAGCAGCTGGGGACTTGACAGCAATCAGCCCCAGCATTTT
>TRBJ1-4|TRBV21-1|NA|NA
CASSAFLATKVHNEKLFF
TGTGCCAGCAGTGCATTCCTAGCTACCAAGGTGCATAATGAAAAACTGTTTTTT
>TRBJ1-1|TRBV6-6|NA|TRBD1
CASTRQGGTEAFF
TGTGCCAGCACCAGACAGGGAGGTACTGAAGCTTTCTTT
>TRBJ1-2|TRBV19|many|NA
CASSIGDNYGYTF
TGTGCCAGTAGTATCGGGGATAACTATGGCTACACCTTC
>TRBJ2-5|TRBV6-1|NA|TRBD1
CASTRGGQQETQYF
TGTGCCAGCACCCGAGGGGGACAGCAAGAGACCCAGTACTTC
>TRBJ1-3|TRBV12-2|NA|NA
CASRLKRPELILSGNTIYF
TGTGCAAGTCGCTTAAAGCGGCCTGAACTTATTCTCTCTGGAAACACCATATATTTT
>TRBJ1-6|TRBV30|few|NA
CAWGIRQDYNSPLHF
TGTGCCTGGGGCATTCGGCAGGATTATAATTCACCCCTCCACTTT
>TRBJ1-2|TRBV2|NA|TRBD1
CASRAAGTGATYGYTF
TGTGCCAGCAGGGCAGCGGGGACAGGGGCTACCTATGGCTACACCTTC
>TRBJ2-3|TRBV5-1|NA|TRBD1
CASSLEQGARDF
TGCGCCAGCAGCTTGGAACAGGGGGCCAGGGATTTT
>TRBJ1-4|TRBV18|once|NA
CASSLSAGTNEKLFF
TGTGCCAGCTCACTATCGGCAGGGACTAATGAAAAACTGTTTTTT
>TRBJ2-2|TRBV2|few|TRBD2
CASRAGLADTGELFF
TGTGCCAGCAGAGCGGGACTAGCGGACACCGGGGAGCTGTTTTTT
>TRBJ2-7|TRBV9|NA|NA
CASSPRRGALPNEQYF
TGTGCCAGCAGCCCGCGGAGGGGCGCACTTCCGAACGAGCAGTACTTC
>TRBJ1-1|TRBV11-3|many|TRBD1
CASSLGQMNTEAFF
TGTGCCAGCAGCTTGGGACAGATGAACACTGAAGCTTTCTTT
>TRBJ2-4|TRBV19|NA|TRBD2
CASSTASGGWGNIQYF
TGTGCCAGTAGTACGGCTAGCGGGGGGTGGGGAAACATTCAGTACTTC
>TRBJ1-5|TRBV12-5|NA|NA
CASGWGGNQPQHF
TGTGCTAGTGGTTGGGGAGGCAATCAGCCCCAGCATTTT
>TRBJ2-5|TRBV5-1|NA|NA
CASTQEGTVGETQYF
TGCGCCAGCACCCAGGAGGGCACGGTGGGCGAGACCCAGTACTTC
>TRBJ1-2|TRBV6-6|once|TRBD1
CASSSQGNGYTF
TGTGCCAGCAGTTCACAGGGGAATGGCTACACCTTC
>TRBJ2-1|TRBV2|NA|TRBD1
CASSGDRGSRDEQFF
TGTGCCAGCAGTGGGGACAGGGGATCTCGGGATGAGCAGTTCTTC
>TRBJ2-5|TRBV6-1|NA|NA
CASKRRGWETQYF
TGTGCCAGCAAAAGGAGGGGTTGGGAGACCCAGTACTTC
>TRBJ1-3|TRBV7-2|few|NA
CASSFRGTGNTIYF
TGTGCCAGCAGCTTCAGGGGAACTGGAAACACCATATATTTT
>TRBJ1-1|TRBV18|few|TRBD1
CASSPGTGMNTEAFF
TGTGCCAGCTCACCAGGGACAGGGATGAACACTGAAGCTTTCTTT
>TRBJ2-5|TRBV19|NA|NA
CASSIGSRGQETQYF
TGTGCCAGTAGTATCGGGAGTCGGGGACAAGAGACCCAGTACTTC
>TRBJ1-2|TRBV6-5|NA|NA
CASSTAGGFYGYTF
TGTGCCAGCAGTACCGCAGGCGGGTTCTATGGCTACACCTTC
>TRBJ1-2|TRBV19|once|TRBD1
CASRTGSYGYTF
TGTGCCAGTAGGACAGGGTCCTATGGCTACACCTTC
>TRBJ2-7|TRBV19|few|TRBD2
CASSMGPGGPYEQYF
TGTGCCAGTAGTATGGGGCCGGGAGGCCCCTACGAGCAGTACTTC
>TRBJ2-1|TRBV30|NA|TRBD2
CAWSVLLFAGEQFF
TGTGCCTGGAGTGTCCTGCTTTTTGCGGGGGAACAGTTCTTC
>TRBJ2-7|TRBV7-2|once|TRBD1
CASSIRTGSAYEQYF
TGTGCCAGCAGCATCCGGACAGGGAGCGCCTACGAGCAGTACTTC
>TRBJ1-5|TRBV19|NA|TRBD1
CASRGGQGDYQPQHF
TGTGCCAGTAGAGGGGGACAGGGGGATTATCAGCCCCAGCATTTT
>TRBJ2-7|TRBV30|NA|TRBD1
CAWGTGQAVGEQYF
TGTGCCTGGGGAACGGGACAGGCGGTTGGCGAGCAGTACTTC
>TRBJ2-7|TRBV10-2|NA|NA
CASRGLGGSYEQYF
TGCGCCAGCAGAGGACTAGGGGGTTCCTACGAGCAGTACTTC
>TRBJ1-2|TRBV6-5|NA|NA
CASSYQALTYGYTF
TGTGCCAGCAGTTACCAAGCACTCACTTATGGCTACACCTTC
>TRBJ1-3|TRBV7-2|NA|TRBD1
CASSLGGQGVRGNTIYF
TGTGCCAGCAGCTTAGGGGGACAGGGCGTGAGAGGAAACACCATATATTTT
>TRBJ2-1|TRBV7-8|few|NA
CASSPSQVYNEQFF
TGTGCCAGCAGCCCAAGCCAGGTTTACAATGAGCAGTTCTTC
>TRBJ1-5|TRBV21-1|NA|NA
CASPTVRNNQPQHF
TGTGCCAGCCCCACGGTGCGGAACAATCAGCCCCAGCATTTT
>TRBJ2-2|TRBV6-4|few|NA
CASSPRETTTGELFF
TGTGCCAGCAGTCCCCGGGAGACTACCACCGGGGAGCTGTTTTTT
>TRBJ2-3|TRBV4-3|NA|TRBD2
CASSQSFGLAGGPDTQYF
TGCGCCAGCAGCCAGTCATTCGGACTAGCGGGGGGGCCAGATACGCAGTATTTT
>TRBJ2-7|TRBV19|NA|TRBD1
CASGGQGWGEQYF
TGTGCCAGTGGGGGACAGGGCTGGGGCGAGCAGTACTTC
>TRBJ1-2|TRBV9|NA|NA
CASSVEQRYGYTF
TGTGCCAGCAGCGTAGAACAGAGATATGGCTACACCTTC
>TRBJ2-5|TRBV7-9|NA|TRBD1
CASSRDRGREETQYF
TGTGCCAGCAGTCGGGACAGGGGGCGAGAAGAGACCCAGTACTTC
>TRBJ2-2|TRBV21-1|NA|NA
CASSKTGTSGGLQNTGELFF
TGTGCCAGCAGCAAAACCGGGACTAGCGGGGGACTACAAAACACCGGGGAGCTGTTTTTT
>TRBJ1-2|TRBV9|NA|NA
CASSVSAAGVYGYTF
TGTGCCAGCAGCGTGTCGGCGGCGGGTGTCTATGGCTACACCTTC
>TRBJ1-3|TRBV19|NA|TRBD1
CASKGPRTGSPGNTIYF
TGTGCCAGTAAAGGACCCCGGACAGGGTCTCCTGGAAACACCATATATTTT
>TRBJ1-1|TRBV7-2|NA|NA
CASSLVPGQSEAFF
TGTGCCAGCAGCTTAGTCCCCGGACAGTCTGAAGCTTTCTTT
>TRBJ1-5|TRBV6-1|few|TRBD1
CASRRDRGGNQPQHF
TGTGCCAGCAGGAGGGACAGGGGGGGCAATCAGCCCCAGCATTTT
>TRBJ1-2|TRBV19|NA|NA
CASRETGYGYTF
TGTGCCAGTAGGGAGACAGGCTATGGCTACACCTTC
>TRBJ1-2|TRBV9|medium-sized|NA
CASSVFGAVHGYTF
TGTGCCAGCAGCGTATTTGGGGCGGTTCATGGCTACACCTTC
>TRBJ1-2|TRBV5-1|NA|NA
CASSLIGVGYTF
TGCGCCAGCAGCTTGATAGGGGTAGGCTACACCTTC
>TRBJ2-3|TRBV11-3|few|NA
CASSSGVSSTDTQYF
TGTGCCAGCAGCTCCGGGGTCTCTAGCACAGATACGCAGTATTTT
>TRBJ1-2|TRBV6-1|NA|NA
CASSEALGQVIYTF
TGTGCCAGCAGTGAAGCGCTCGGACAAGTTATTTACACCTTC
>TRBJ2-5|TRBV29-1|NA|NA
CSVGGWETQYF
TGCAGCGTTGGAGGCTGGGAGACCCAGTACTTC
>TRBJ2-1|TRBV7-8|few|TRBD2
CASSLARRLAGGKKNEQFF
TGTGCCAGCAGCTTAGCGCGACGACTAGCGGGGGGGAAGAAAAATGAGCAGTTCTTC